A selection of T cell receptor beta chains follows, all from one sample in a study of radiation and T cells in renal cell carcinoma. Sequenced by immunoSEQ multiplex PCR; TCRdb stores in-frame clones only, minus some. The sample has some 150,000 clones, 86% seen once. Material: blood, obtained from a patient whose treatment included radiotherapy and nephrectomy. The receptors were sampled from a woman between 50 and 59 years old with renal cell carcinoma. The CDR3 runs from the conserved cysteine through the conserved F or W. D genes are given only for firm matches. Rows may omit the clone size; those that give it use once, few, many or a size class.

j_call v_call d_call cdr3_length clone_size cdr3_nt cdr3_aa
TRBJ2-2 TRBV6-6 - 14 - TGTGCCAGCAGTCCACCAGGGGTCACCGGGGAGCTGTTTTTT CASSPPGVTGELFF
TRBJ2-7 TRBV5-6 TRBD1 13 - TGTGCCAGCAGACGAGACAGGGACTACGAGCAGTACTTC CASRRDRDYEQYF
TRBJ1-2 TRBV5-6 - 14 - TGTGCCAGCAGCTTGGGGGTAGGGAACTATGGCTACACCTTC CASSLGVGNYGYTF
TRBJ2-7 TRBV5-1 TRBD2 15 - TGCGCCAGCAGCTCCAGGACTAGCGACACCCACGAGCAGTACTTC CASSSRTSDTHEQYF
TRBJ2-7 TRBV7-2 - 15 - TGTGCCAGCAGCTTAGGGGGCGGGACTTCCTACGAGCAGTACTTC CASSLGGGTSYEQYF
TRBJ2-2 TRBV4-1 TRBD2 16 once TGCGCCAGCAGCCTCGGGGCGGGGGGCTACACCGGGGAGCTGTTTTTT CASSLGAGGYTGELFF
TRBJ1-2 TRBV28 TRBD1 15 once TGTGCCAGCAGTTTTGAGGGGGCGCGGATCTATGGCTACACCTTC CASSFEGARIYGYTF
TRBJ1-1 TRBV2 - 12 few TGTGCCAGCAAAATTAGTAGGGTAGACGCTTTCTTT CASKISRVDAFF
TRBJ2-7 TRBV10-1 TRBD2 14 few TGCGCCAGCCCTGGGCGGGAGTTTATGTACGAGCAGTACTTC CASPGREFMYEQYF
TRBJ1-5 TRBV7-2 TRBD1 15 - TGTGCCAGCAGTCGAGGACAGGGGCCTTATCAGCCCCAGCATTTT CASSRGQGPYQPQHF
TRBJ1-1 TRBV10-2 - 14 - TGCGCCAGCAGATTACAGGGAGGACGCACTGAAGCTTTCTTT CASRLQGGRTEAFF
TRBJ2-1 TRBV5-1 - 12 - TGCGCCAGCAGGATTGGGGGCAATGAGCAGTTCTTC CASRIGGNEQFF
TRBJ1-5 TRBV19 - 15 - TGTGCCAGTAGTATAGGGGTTTTTAGCAATCAGCCCCAGCATTTT CASSIGVFSNQPQHF
TRBJ2-7 TRBV5-1 - 15 - TGCGCCAGCAGCTTGTCGGGGGCGGAATCCTACGAGCAGTACTTC CASSLSGAESYEQYF
TRBJ1-2 TRBV6-6 - 14 - TGTGCCAGCAGCCTCGTCCGGGGTGACTATGGCTACACCTTC CASSLVRGDYGYTF
TRBJ1-5 TRBV12-5 - 13 - TGTGCTAGTGGTTTTGATGGGAATCAGCCCCAGCATTTT CASGFDGNQPQHF
TRBJ2-1 TRBV7-2 TRBD2 17 - TGTGCCAGCAGCTTAGATCTGGGCCTAGCGGGGTACAATGAGCAGTTCTTC CASSLDLGLAGYNEQFF
TRBJ2-1 TRBV19 TRBD1 16 - TGTGCCAGTAATAGACAGGGAACTCGGTCCTACAATGAGCAGTTCTTC CASNRQGTRSYNEQFF
TRBJ2-7 TRBV10-3 - 14 - TGTGCCATCAGTGAGTCGTGGGCGTCCTACGAGCAGTACTTC CAISESWASYEQYF
TRBJ1-4 TRBV27 TRBD1 15 - TGTGCCAGCAGTTTCGGAGGGGGCGCCGGTGAAAAACTGTTTTTT CASSFGGGAGEKLFF
TRBJ2-7 TRBV10-1 TRBD1 12 - TGCGCCAGCAGAGGACAGGGTGGCGAGCAGTACTTC CASRGQGGEQYF
TRBJ2-1 TRBV11-2 TRBD1 15 - TGTGCCAGCAGCCAGGGGACAGGGGGTTACAATGAGCAGTTCTTC CASSQGTGGYNEQFF
TRBJ1-2 TRBV9 - 14 - TGTGCCAGCAGCGTTTCGACGGATGACTATGGCTACACCTTC CASSVSTDDYGYTF
TRBJ2-7 TRBV5-5 TRBD2 17 - TGTGCCAGCAGCTCGGGACTAGCGGGAGGGCCTTTCCACGAGCAGTACTTC CASSSGLAGGPFHEQYF
TRBJ2-7 TRBV28 - 14 - TGTGCCAGCAGTTCCACCGGGCACCCCTTCGAGCAGTACTTC CASSSTGHPFEQYF
TRBJ1-6 TRBV7-9 - 13 - TGTGCCAGCAGCTTGGACCAACCGGGATCCCTCCACTTT CASSLDQPGSLHF
TRBJ2-2 TRBV15 - 15 - TGTGCCACCAGCAGAGACCGGGACTCACGCGGGGAGCTGTTTTTT CATSRDRDSRGELFF
TRBJ2-7 TRBV18 TRBD2 16 - TGTGCCAGCTCACCGGGGGGGGATCTCTACGCCTACGAGCAGTACTTC CASSPGGDLYAYEQYF
TRBJ2-3 TRBV5-1 TRBD2 18 - TGCGCCAGCAGCTCGAGACTAGCGGGAGGTGGTGAAACAGATACGCAGTATTTT CASSSRLAGGGETDTQYF
TRBJ1-4 TRBV5-1 TRBD1 15 - TGCGCCAGCAGCCCCGAGACAGGGGGCTTCGGGAAACTGTTTTTT CASSPETGGFGKLFF
TRBJ2-5 TRBV13 - 13 once TGTGCCAGCAGCTTAGCGCGGGGAGAGACCCAGTACTTC CASSLARGETQYF
TRBJ2-5 TRBV5-6 - 15 - TGTGCCAGCAGCTCCCCCGGTCTCGGAGTTGAGACCCAGTACTTC CASSSPGLGVETQYF
TRBJ1-2 TRBV5-1 - 13 - TGCGCCAGCAGCTTGGCAGTCACCTATGGCTACACCTTC CASSLAVTYGYTF
TRBJ1-2 TRBV19 TRBD1 14 - TGTGCCAGTAGGCTAACAGGGGGTGACTATGGCTACACCTTC CASRLTGGDYGYTF
TRBJ2-2 TRBV7-2 TRBD2 16 - TGTGCCAGCAGCTCAAATAGCGGGGGTCCCACCGGGGAGCTGTTTTTT CASSSNSGGPTGELFF
TRBJ1-5 TRBV15 TRBD1 16 - TGTGCCACCAGCAGAGATAAGTCACAGGGGGCTCAGCCCCAGCATTTT CATSRDKSQGAQPQHF
TRBJ2-7 TRBV19 - 12 - TGTGCCAGCGGTCCTACTACCTACGAGCAGTACTTC CASGPTTYEQYF
TRBJ2-5 TRBV25-1 - 12 - TGTGCCAGCAGTGGCGGAGACAAGCCCCAGTACTTC CASSGGDKPQYF
TRBJ2-7 TRBV28 - 14 few TGTGCCAGCAGACGCCCCCAGACATCCTACGAGCAGTACTTC CASRRPQTSYEQYF
TRBJ1-1 TRBV7-9 - 13 - TGTGCCAGCACTCCATATGGGAACACTGAAGCTTTCTTT CASTPYGNTEAFF
TRBJ2-2 TRBV4-3 - 16 - TGCGCCAGCAGCCAAGGGGTCAGGGTAAACACCGGGGAGCTGTTTTTT CASSQGVRVNTGELFF
TRBJ1-5 TRBV28 - 14 - TGTGCCAGCAGTTCACGACAGGGCAATCAGCCCCAGCATTTT CASSSRQGNQPQHF
TRBJ2-5 TRBV5-6 - 14 - TGTGCCAGCAGCTTGGCCAGGGGTAGGGAGACCCAGTACTTC CASSLARGRETQYF
TRBJ2-7 TRBV9 TRBD2 17 - TGTGCCAGCAGCGAGGGGACTAGCGGGGAGAGCTCCTACGAGCAGTACTTC CASSEGTSGESSYEQYF
TRBJ2-7 TRBV6-5 - 11 - TGTGCCAGCAGAGGGGTAATCGAGCAGTACTTC CASRGVIEQYF